Below, 27 T cell receptor beta chains from the same sample are listed, as sequenced in a study of Ad26.COV2.S vaccination and SARS-CoV-2 variants. Assay: immunoSEQ multiplex PCR; the TCRdb copy retains only in-frame clones and omits some. The sample consists of over 400,000 clones, roughly 90% of them appearing once. The treatment denotes: some 19 received Ad26.COV2.S at low or high dose, single or two shots; about 5 received placebo; per-sample allocation not given. Collection of the samples took place on day 63 after the first injection of vaccine or placebo. Sequenced material: peripheral blood, taken in a trial of Ad26.COV2.S vaccine versus placebo. Receptors were obtained from a person between 18 and 60 years old who received the Ad26.COV2.S COVID-19 vaccine or a placebo.

In this sample, this clone turned up once. The chain has TRBV2 and TRBJ2-3, with D perhaps matching TRBD1 (6 bases). V was shortened by 4 bases and J by 2 bases, with 16 bases between the two germline ends. Looked up from germline, CDR1 is SNHLY and CDR2 is FYNNEI. The length of the CDR3 is 16 residues. The CDR3 protein is CASSGLTGVFTDTQYF. DNA of the CDR3: TGTGCCAGCAGTGGGTTGACAGGCGTCTTCACAGATACGCAGTATTTT. The full variable domain, completed using reference TRBV2 and TRBJ2-3, is EPEVTQTPSHQVTQMGQEVILRCVPISNHLYFYWYRQILGQKVEFLVSFYNNEISEKSEIFDDQFSVERPDGSNFTLKIRSTKLEDSAMYFCASSGLTGVFTDTQYFGPGTRLTVL.

Here the CDR3 DNA reads TGTGCCAGCAGTTCTTACCCCCCACGACTAGCGGGGAACACCGGGGAGCTGTTTTTT. The encoded protein is CASSSYPPRLAGNTGELFF. The V call is TRBV27, the J call TRBJ2-2; 10 nucleotides align to TRBD2. V lost 4 bases, J lost 1 base, and 12 bases stayed unmatched. Germline assignment: CDR1 MNHEY and CDR2 SMNVEV (reference sequence). The CDR3 runs to 19 residues.

This chain joins TRBV4-1 and TRBJ2-7; maybe TRBD1 (5 bases). The V end was cut by 0 bases, the J end by 6 bases, with 15 bases between. CDR1 MGHRA and CDR2 YSYEKL come from the germline V gene. The CDR3 contains 15 residues. The CDR3 DNA is TGCGCCAGCAGCCAAGATGTAGGGGCCGGGCGCGAGCAGTACTTC. This gives the protein CASSQDVGAGREQYF.

This clone was found once. The rearrangement uses TRBV6-5 and TRBJ1-2, with a weak D call TRBD1 (6 bases). The CDR3 has 13 amino acids. Trimming took off 6 bases at V and 4 bases at J, with 12 bases between the two ends. Germline V gives CDR1 MNHEY, CDR2 SVGAGI. This CDR3 is CASSSTGSYGYTF. The CDR3 DNA reads as TGTGCCAGCAGCTCAACAGGGAGCTATGGCTACACCTTC.

The chain is built from TRBV27 and TRBJ1-1; D unresolved. The length of the CDR3 is 14 residues. Germline CDR1 and CDR2: MNHEY and SMNVEV (reference sequence). The ends were cut back, 6 bases at V and 6 bases at J, with 17 bases in the middle. The CDR3 spells CASSRPYGVAEAFF. The CDR3 DNA sequence: TGTGCCAGCAGCCGTCCGTACGGAGTCGCTGAAGCTTTCTTT.

This chain links TRBV4-3 with TRBJ2-7; maybe TRBD2 (5 bases). The germline V and J ends were trimmed by 0 bases and 3 bases, with 12 bases remaining between them. Germline V gives CDR1 LGHNA, CDR2 YSLEER. The CDR3 runs to 15 residues. CDR3 residues: CASSQDLGEGYEQYF. The CDR3 DNA is TGCGCCAGCAGCCAAGATTTGGGTGAGGGCTACGAGCAGTACTTC.

The V gene is TRBV11-2, the J gene TRBJ2-7; D not certain. The CDR3 runs to 13 residues. Trimming cost V 2 bases and J 4 bases, with 9 bases left between them. Germline V gene sequence: CDR1 SGHAT, CDR2 FQNNGV. In DNA, the CDR3 is TGTGCCAGCAGCTTACAAGACTCTTACGAGCAGTACTTC. Amino acid sequence: CASSLQDSYEQYF.

This clone was observed a single time. The V and J genes are TRBV7-2 and TRBJ2-7, with D perhaps TRBD1 (6 bases). V was clipped by 0 bases and J by 2 bases, with 8 bases between them. This CDR3 comprises 14 residues. Germline-derived CDR1 and CDR2 are SGHTA and FQGNSA. CDR3 region: CASSLARQAYEQYF. The DNA of the CDR3 is TGTGCCAGCAGCTTAGCGCGACAGGCCTACGAGCAGTACTTC.

CDR3 DNA: TGTGCCAGCAGCCATGGGGATACGCAGTATTTT. Protein: CASSHGDTQYF. The chain has TRBV3-1 (or the pseudogene TRBV3-2) and TRBJ2-3; D is ambiguous. This CDR3 has 11 amino acids. CDR1 and CDR2 (germline): LGHDT, YNNKEL (reference sequence). Trimming removed 3 bases from V and 6 bases from J, with 4 bases in between.

The rearrangement joins TRBV6-5 to TRBJ1-6; no clear D gene. CDR3 size: 16 residues. Germline V gene data show CDR1 as MNHEY and CDR2 as SVGAGI. V was trimmed by 3 bases and J by 2 bases, leaving 11 bases between them. CDR3 sequence reads: CASSYGVWTYNSPLHF. In DNA, the CDR3 is TGTGCCAGCAGTTATGGGGTATGGACCTATAATTCACCCCTCCACTTT.

The chain has TRBV30 and TRBJ2-3; D might be TRBD2 (7 bases). The ends were cut back, 7 bases at V and 5 bases at J, with 16 bases in the middle. This CDR3 has 13 residues. Germline CDR1 reads GTSNPN; CDR2 reads SVGIG (reference sequence). The CDR3 sequence: CALEGGNGDTQYF. In DNA form, the CDR3 reads TGTGCCTTGGAGGGGGGGAACGGAGATACGCAGTATTTT.

CDR3 sequence (DNA): TGCGCCAGCAGCTATTCTCCGGGACAGGGAGTTTCCAATGAGCAGTTCTTC. It codes for CASSYSPGQGVSNEQFF. The V and J genes are TRBV5-1 and TRBJ2-1, with TRBD1 matching 9 bases. The ends lost 3 bases at V and 6 bases at J; junction bases unmatched: 13. The CDR3 sequence is 17 residues long. CDR1 SGHRS and CDR2 YFSETQ come from the germline V gene.

The CDR3 DNA is TGTGCCAGCAGCCAGGGGGTTGCTTATAGCAATCAGCCCCAGCATTTT. As protein: CASSQGVAYSNQPQHF. The chain recombines TRBV6-2 or TRBV6-3 with TRBJ1-5, with 7 bases lining up with TRBD1. J was trimmed by 0 bases and V by 6 bases; bases with no gene match: 8. CDR1 is MNHEY, CDR2 SVGEGT, per germline. This CDR3 region has 16 residues.

V usage is TRBV11-3 and J usage is TRBJ2-7, with 8 positions matching TRBD2. CDR3 length equals 14 residues. With 5 bases clipped from V and 3 bases from J, the junction kept 6 bases outside the gene matches. Looked up from germline, CDR1 is SGHNT and CDR2 is YENEEA. The CDR3 loop is CASSPSGGGYEQYF. The CDR3 nucleotides read TGTGCCAGCAGCCCAAGCGGGGGTGGCTACGAGCAGTACTTC.

The chain employs TRBV19 and TRBJ2-2; 9 positions agree with TRBD1. V lost 7 bases and J lost 0; bases outside the gene matches: 6. The CDR3 runs 16 residues. In germline, CDR1 is LNHDA, CDR2 SQIVND (reference sequence). CDR3 loop: CASIQDRGSNTGELFF. In DNA, the CDR3 is TGTGCCAGTATTCAGGACAGGGGTTCGAACACCGGGGAGCTGTTTTTT.

The chain carries TRBV7-2 and TRBJ2-5, with 11 bases that match TRBD2. CDR3 length: 16 residues. With 1 base clipped from V and 10 bases from J, the junction kept 11 bases outside the gene matches. Looked up from germline, CDR1 is SGHTA and CDR2 is FQGNSA. The CDR3 region has the DNA TGTGCCAGCAGCTTAGAATGGTCTAGCGGGGGGATTGGCCAGTACTTC. Translating gives CASSLEWSSGGIGQYF.

This clone was detected only a few times. The V and J genes are TRBV6-5 and TRBJ1-5; 7 nucleotides match TRBD1. The CDR3 covers 14 residues. Germline V gene lookup returns CDR1 MNHEY and CDR2 SVGAGI. With V trimmed by 6 bases and J by 6 bases, 8 bases remained unmatched. Here the CDR3 DNA reads TGTGCCAGCAGACAAAGACAGGGACGTCAGCCCCAGCATTTT. Its protein product is CASRQRQGRQPQHF.

To note about this clone: This CDR3 is also generated by other DNA sequences in the sample. The J gene is TRBJ2-3, the V gene TRBV2; the match to TRBD1 covers 9 bases. In germline, CDR1 is SNHLY, CDR2 FYNNEI. After removal of 9 bases from V and 3 bases from J, the junction contained 1 base not matched to a gene. CDR3 length: 12 amino acids. Here the CDR3 reads CARGQGTDTQYF. DNA of the CDR3: TGTGCCAGAGGACAGGGGACAGATACGCAGTATTTT.

The chain carries TRBV27 and TRBJ2-3; 11 bases are shared with TRBD2. V lost 3 bases and J lost 3; bases outside the gene matches: 2. This CDR3 has 15 residues. Germline values: CDR1 MNHEY, CDR2 SMNVEV (reference sequence). As DNA, the CDR3 is TGTGCCAGCAGTTTGTCTAGCGGGGGGACAGATACGCAGTATTTT. Amino acids: CASSLSSGGTDTQYF.

This chain links TRBV5-1 with TRBJ2-5; 9 bases line up with TRBD2. This CDR3 contains 17 residues. Germline V gene lookup returns CDR1 SGHRS and CDR2 YFSETQ. J lost 1 base, V lost 3 bases, and 10 bases had no gene match. CDR3 in amino acids: CASSWGLAGYLQETQYF. The CDR3 DNA sequence: TGCGCCAGCAGCTGGGGCCTAGCGGGGTACCTCCAAGAGACCCAGTACTTC.

The genes are TRBV5-4 and TRBJ2-5; D tentatively reads TRBD1 or TRBD2 (5 bases each). The CDR3 spans 18 residues. V dropped 0 bases and J dropped 5 bases, with 23 bases sitting between them. The germline V gene has CDR1 SGHNT and CDR2 YYREEE (reference sequence). The CDR3 loop is CASSLVGSSGNRGETQYF. The DNA for the CDR3 is TGTGCCAGCAGCTTGGTTGGGTCCTCAGGGAATCGCGGGGAGACCCAGTACTTC.

In its sample, this clone was seen once. The chain recombines TRBV5-1 with TRBJ2-1; no definite D call. Per the germline V gene, CDR1 is SGHRS and CDR2 is YFSETQ. Trimming stripped 3 bases from V and 9 bases from J, with 13 bases between. CDR3 length: 13 amino acids. As DNA, the CDR3 is TGCGCCAGCAGCTGGCCGGGCGCACCTGAGCAGTTCTTC. Its protein is CASSWPGAPEQFF.

The rearrangement links TRBV27 to TRBJ2-7; D is unclear. Trimming removed 5 bases from V and 2 bases from J, with 13 bases in between. CDR3 size: 14 residues. Germline CDR1 reads MNHEY; CDR2 reads SMNVEV (reference sequence). The CDR3 nucleotides read TGTGCCAGCAGTCTGTGGCCAGGCCCCTACGAGCAGTACTTC. Translated: CASSLWPGPYEQYF.

The chain couples TRBV20-1 to TRBJ2-7; D is unresolved. CDR3 length: 11 residues. Germline loops: CDR1 DFQATT, CDR2 SNEGSKA (reference sequence). CDR3 DNA: TGCAGCTCAGTCGAGTTATACGAGCAGTACTTC. It specifies CSSVELYEQYF.

The chain employs TRBV6-4 and TRBJ2-5; D not resolved. V lost 0 bases and J 4 bases, leaving 9 bases between the germline ends. This CDR3 is 14 amino acids long. Germline CDR1 is MRHNA and CDR2 is SNTAGT. CDR3 loop: CASSDSKGGETQYF. The CDR3 DNA reads as TGTGCCAGCAGTGACTCGAAGGGTGGAGAGACCCAGTACTTC.

The gene calls are TRBV7-9 and TRBJ2-7; D is tentatively TRBD1 or TRBD2 (5 bases each). The CDR3 spans 13 residues. With 4 bases removed from V and 7 bases from J, the gap between germline ends came to 14 bases. Germline lookup yields CDR1 SEHNR and CDR2 FQNEAQ (reference sequence). In nucleotides, the CDR3 is TGTGCCAGCAGCTATGAGGGGTCTGGGGAGCAGTACTTC. This encodes CASSYEGSGEQYF.

The genes are TRBV27 and TRBJ1-6; no definite D call. Germline values: CDR1 MNHEY, CDR2 SMNVEV (reference sequence). The CDR3 runs to 17 residues. Deletions cut 5 bases from V and 0 bases from J, with 14 bases between. CDR3 sequence (DNA): TGTGCCAGCAGTATTGGCACGTCGGGCTCCTATAATTCACCCCTCCACTTT. Its translation is CASSIGTSGSYNSPLHF.